The 13 T cell receptor beta chains given below trace back to one sample, sequenced in a study of CD8+ T cells in alopecia areata. Treatment reported: oral pan-JAK inhibitor, 5-10 mg twice daily. The authors extracted RNA and reverse transcribed it into cDNA as the sequencing template. Profiling relied on immunoSEQ multiplex PCR, and the TCRdb table lists in-frame clones only, not all of them. The repertoire holds under 150,000 clones, 50% to 55% seen once, with around 0.44% in the top ten. The sequenced sample was CD4+ T cells sorted from blood, obtained at week 4, from a patient treated with tofacitinib. These receptors were obtained from a human donor with alopecia areata.

This clone has a handful of counts. The V gene is TRBV25-1, the J gene TRBJ1-2; tentatively, D is TRBD1 (6 bases). Looked up from germline, CDR1 is MGHDK and CDR2 is SYGVNS. Trimming stripped 6 bases from V and 3 bases from J, with 17 bases between. This CDR3 spans 15 amino acids. CDR3 bases: TGTGCCAGCAGCCCCGTCAGGGGACCGTACTATGGCTACACCTTC. Translating gives CASSPVRGPYYGYTF.

The chain links TRBV5-4 to TRBJ2-3; D gene unclear. CDR1 is SGHNT and CDR2 is YYREEE in the germline V gene (reference sequence). The length of the CDR3 is 13 residues. V gave up 5 bases and J gave up 2 bases, with 9 bases separating them. The chain's CDR3 is CASRRRDTDTQYF. The CDR3 region has the DNA TGTGCCAGCAGGAGAAGGGACACAGATACGCAGTATTTT.

This chain uses TRBV6-5 with TRBJ2-4; D remains unclear. V gave up 0 bases and J gave up 0 bases, with 9 bases separating them. Germline assignment: CDR1 MNHEY and CDR2 SVGAGI. The CDR3 contains 16 residues. CDR3 sequence reads: CASSYSHTVAKNIQYF. As DNA, the CDR3 is TGTGCCAGCAGTTACTCTCACACAGTAGCCAAAAACATTCAGTACTTC.

The table lists this clone with a few counts. J is TRBJ1-4 and V is TRBV27; TRBD1 might be the D (6 bases). V lost 8 bases and J 8 bases, leaving 15 bases between the germline ends. Germline V gives CDR1 MNHEY, CDR2 SMNVEV (reference sequence). The CDR3 sequence is 13 residues long. Here the CDR3 reads CASRMGAGEKLFF. In DNA, the CDR3 is TGTGCCAGCCGGATGGGGGCTGGGGAAAAACTGTTTTTT.

The rearrangement uses TRBV6-1 and TRBJ2-2; 10 bases are a match to TRBD2. The V gene's germline CDR1 is MNHNS and CDR2 SASEGT. The CDR3 is 15 residues long. The junction had 9 bases not matched to a gene; V was cut back by 8 bases and J by 6 bases. DNA for the CDR3: TGTGCCAGCCGATCTGTGCTAGCGGGAGCCGGGGAGCTGTTTTTT. This translates into CASRSVLAGAGELFF.

With respect to this clone: A junction end diverges from the germline sequence, so it may reflect a read error. The chain combines TRBV5-1 with TRBJ1-2; D is perhaps TRBD1 (6 bases). Germline CDR1 reads SGHRS; CDR2 reads YFSETQ. The CDR3 extends over 14 amino acids. CDR3 sequence: CASSLSGAEDGYAF. CDR3 nucleotides: TGCGCCAGCAGCTTGTCGGGGGCTGAAGATGGCTACGCCTTC.

This clone was detected only a few times. The J gene is TRBJ1-1, the V gene TRBV18; TRBD1 is a possible D gene (6 bases). The germline V gene encodes CDR1 KGHSH and CDR2 LQKENI. The CDR3 is 17 amino acids. The V end lost 5 bases, the J end lost 1 base, and 20 bases lay between the germline ends. CDR3 protein: CASSMGNRVRKNTEAFF. The CDR3 DNA reads TGTGCCAGCTCAATGGGGAACAGGGTACGTAAGAACACTGAAGCTTTCTTT.

The rearrangement uses TRBV5-1 and TRBJ1-5, with unresolved D. There are 13 residues in the CDR3. V lost 0 bases, J lost 4 bases, and 5 bases lay in between. The germline CDR1 and CDR2 sequences are SGHRS and YFSETQ. The CDR3 reads CASSLGVNQPQHF. The CDR3 DNA reads as TGCGCCAGCAGCTTGGGGGTGAATCAGCCCCAGCATTTT. The full variable domain, with the rest looked up from reference TRBV5-1 and TRBJ1-5, is KAGVTQTPRYLIKTRGQQVTLSCSPISGHRSVSWYQQTPGQGLQFLFEYFSETQRNKGNFPGRFSGRQFSNSRSEMNVSTLELGDSALYLCASSLGVNQPQHFGDGTRLSIL.

This chain uses TRBV29-1 with TRBJ2-3, with a possible D match to TRBD1 (7 bases). The ends were cut back, 8 bases at V and 2 bases at J, with 17 bases in the middle. Looked up from germline, CDR1 is SQVTM and CDR2 is ANQGSEA. This CDR3 has 14 amino acids. CDR3 sequence (DNA): TGCAGCCTCAGGGGGGACGGGAACACAGATACGCAGTATTTT. Translation: CSLRGDGNTDTQYF.

V gene TRBV5-1 combines with J gene TRBJ2-4; the D gene could be TRBD1 or TRBD2 (7 bases each). V lost 2 bases to trimming and J lost 8 bases, with 20 bases between them. Germline V gene sequence: CDR1 SGHRS, CDR2 YFSETQ. The CDR3 contains 16 residues. In DNA, the CDR3 is TGCGCCAGCAGCTTTATGCCATCGACAGGGAGGGACATTCAGTACTTC. It encodes CASSFMPSTGRDIQYF.

This chain connects TRBV29-1 to TRBJ2-3, with TRBD2 identical over 7 bases. V lost 7 bases to trimming and J lost 0 bases; unmatched junction nucleotides: 25. The germline V gene encodes CDR1 SQVTM and CDR2 ANQGSEA. The CDR3 loop spans 20 amino acids. CDR3 sequence reads: CSARIIGLAGALTSTDTQYF. The DNA for the CDR3 is TGCAGCGCTAGAATAATTGGTCTGGCGGGAGCCCTAACAAGCACAGATACGCAGTATTTT.

Comment on this clone: Other DNA variants within this sample encode the same CDR3. The J gene is TRBJ1-1, the V gene TRBV2; tentatively, D is TRBD1 (6 bases). Trimming stripped 2 bases from V and 5 bases from J, with 9 bases between. The CDR3 has 13 residues. Germline-derived CDR1 and CDR2 are SNHLY and FYNNEI. CDR3: CASSEQGRTEAFF. In DNA form, the CDR3 reads TGTGCCAGCAGTGAACAGGGGAGGACTGAAGCTTTCTTT.

V usage is TRBV5-1 and J usage is TRBJ2-6, with a tentative D call TRBD2 (6 bases). Germline CDR1 SGHRS, CDR2 YFSETQ. The CDR3 is made up of 18 amino acids. V lost 3 bases, J lost 0 bases, and 16 bases lay in between. The CDR3 reads CASSSNSGGTSGANVLTF. The CDR3 coding sequence is TGCGCCAGCAGCTCTAATAGCGGAGGTACCTCTGGGGCCAACGTCCTGACTTTC. The entire variable domain, with the rest obtained from reference TRBV5-1 and TRBJ2-6, is as follows: KAGVTQTPRYLIKTRGQQVTLSCSPISGHRSVSWYQQTPGQGLQFLFEYFSETQRNKGNFPGRFSGRQFSNSRSEMNVSTLELGDSALYLCASSSNSGGTSGANVLTFGAGSRLTVL.